These T cell receptor beta chains were read from a single sample in a study of CD8 T cells in ankylosing spondylitis. TCRdb reanalysed the 5' RACE reads using MiXCR and keeps one entry per CDR3 protein. The sample records some 150,000 distinct CDR3 sequences, roughly 11% being singletons. Sequenced input: blood, either unsorted or a sorted T cell fraction (not recorded which). The receptors shown here come from a female donor with ankylosing spondylitis or in good health (not recorded which). The CDR3 runs from the conserved cysteine through the conserved F or W. A D gene is named only where the DNA matches it firmly. Not every row has a clone size; where given, it reads once, few, many or a size class.

v_gene	abundance	j_gene	d_gene	CDR3nt	CDR3aa
TRBV7-2	few	TRBJ2-7	TRBD2	TGTGCCAGCAGCCCGGGAGGCCCCTCCTACGAGCAGTACTTC	CASSPGGPSYEQYF
TRBV23-1	many	TRBJ1-4	NA	TGCGCCAGCAGACGAACAGGGTCTCGGGAAAAACTGTTTTTT	CASRRTGSREKLFF
TRBV7-9	many	TRBJ2-3	NA	TGTGCCAGCAGTTCATTCCGCACAGATACGCAGTATTTT	CASSSFRTDTQYF
TRBV7-9	many	TRBJ2-1	TRBD2	TGTGCCAGCAGGCCGCTGGCGGGAGCCTACAATGAGCAGTTCTTC	CASRPLAGAYNEQFF
TRBV20-1	many	TRBJ2-1	NA	TGCAGTGCAACTTGGCTGTGGGCACTAGGGGACAATGAGCAGTTCTTC	CSATWLWALGDNEQFF
TRBV30	NA	TRBJ2-2	TRBD2	TGTGCCTGGAGGCGGGCTAGCGGGATAATCGGGGAGCTGTTTTTT	CAWRRASGIIGELFF
TRBV5-1	many	TRBJ2-7	NA	TGCGCCAGCAGCACGACCACGGGGAAGGAGCAGTACTTC	CASSTTTGKEQYF
TRBV5-1	many	TRBJ2-7	NA	TGCGCCAGCAGAGGGGTCAGGTCGGACTACGAGCAGTACTTC	CASRGVRSDYEQYF
TRBV19	many	TRBJ2-1	TRBD2	TGTGCCAGTAGAGGGACTAGCGGTTCCCTGGATGAGCAGTTCTTC	CASRGTSGSLDEQFF
TRBV2	many	TRBJ2-1	NA	TGTGCCAGCAGTGAAGACTTAAGCTCCTACAATGAGCAGTTCTTC	CASSEDLSSYNEQFF
TRBV24-1	many	TRBJ2-1	TRBD2	TGTGCCACCAGTGATTTCCGAGGACTAGCGGAGCCCTCCTACAATGAGCAGTTCTTC	CATSDFRGLAEPSYNEQFF
TRBV9	many	TRBJ1-1	TRBD1	TGTGCCAGCAGCTCCAGGGGGCTGAACACTGAAGCTTTCTTT	CASSSRGLNTEAFF
TRBV7-7	NA	TRBJ2-1	TRBD1	TGTGCCAGCAGCTTGTCCCGGGACAGGTGCAATGAGCAGTTCTTC	CASSLSRDRCNEQFF
TRBV5-1	few	TRBJ1-5	NA	TGCGCCAGCAGCTTGGAGGGCGGGTCGGGGCAGCCCCAGCATTTT	CASSLEGGSGQPQHF
TRBV7-6	many	TRBJ2-5	NA	TGTGCCAGCAGCTTCGGGGTTGGCGCCCAGTACTTC	CASSFGVGAQYF
TRBV5-6	NA	TRBJ2-3	NA	TGTGCCAGCAGCTTGCTGGGTGATACGCAGTATTTT	CASSLLGDTQYF
TRBV6-2/TRBV6-3	many	TRBJ1-5	NA	TGTGCCAGCAGTTACGTCGCGGATTCCAATCAGCCCCAGCATTTT	CASSYVADSNQPQHF
TRBV20-1	many	TRBJ1-3	NA	TGCAGTGCTAGGAGCCCAGGTGGAAACACCATATATTTT	CSARSPGGNTIYF
TRBV3-1	many	TRBJ2-2	NA	TGTGCCAGCAGCCAAGTTCGCAGCCCGAGCGGGGAGCTGTTTTTT	CASSQVRSPSGELFF
TRBV7-2	many	TRBJ1-2	NA	TGTGCCAGCAGCGGGAGCGGCTATGGCTACACCTTC	CASSGSGYGYTF
TRBV12-3/TRBV12-4	many	TRBJ2-1	TRBD2	TGTGCCAGCGGCCAGGGCGGGAGCTCCTACAATGAGCAGTTCTTC	CASGQGGSSYNEQFF
TRBV7-7	many	TRBJ2-7	NA	TGTGCCAGCAGCCGAACCTATGAGTTCACCTACGAGCAGTACTTC	CASSRTYEFTYEQYF
TRBV20-1	many	TRBJ1-5	TRBD1	TGCAGTGCTAGCCGCGGACAGGTTAGGGATCAGCCCCAGCATTTT	CSASRGQVRDQPQHF
TRBV12-3/TRBV12-4	many	TRBJ1-5	NA	TGTGCCAGCAGTTTTGGGCTACGGGATAGCAATCAGCCCCAGCATTTT	CASSFGLRDSNQPQHF
TRBV7-9	many	TRBJ1-5	NA	TGTGCCAGCAGCCCAGGCCCTAACAGCAATCAGCCCCAGCATTTT	CASSPGPNSNQPQHF
TRBV30	many	TRBJ2-1	NA	TGTGCCTGGTACCAGCAGAATTACAATGAGCAGTTCTTC	CAWYQQNYNEQFF
TRBV28	NA	TRBJ2-3	NA	TGTGCCAGCAGTTTCGTAGCGGGCACAGATACGCAGTATTTT	CASSFVAGTDTQYF
TRBV11-1	many	TRBJ2-3	TRBD2	TGTGCCAGCAGCTCGGGACTAGCGGTCACAGATACGCAGTATTTT	CASSSGLAVTDTQYF
TRBV15	many	TRBJ2-1	NA	TGTGCCACCAGCCGCATCTACAATGAGCAGTTCTTC	CATSRIYNEQFF
TRBV5-1	many	TRBJ2-2	NA	TGCGCCAGCAGCTCCTATTCAGGGGTTGGCACCGGGGAGCTGTTTTTT	CASSSYSGVGTGELFF
TRBV12-3/TRBV12-4	NA	TRBJ2-3	TRBD2	TGTGCCATCGGGACTAGCGGGGGATATACGCAGTATTTT	CAIGTSGGYTQYF
TRBV14	few	TRBJ2-1	TRBD2	TGTGCCAGCAGCCAACTGACTAGCGGGGATAATGAGCAGTTCTTC	CASSQLTSGDNEQFF
TRBV12-3/TRBV12-4	many	TRBJ2-5	NA	TGTGCCAGCAGTTTTAGCGGACAAGAGACCCAGTACTTC	CASSFSGQETQYF
TRBV20-1	many	TRBJ2-1	NA	TGCAGTGTTTTGTCCCCGTTGGGTAGCGGCAATGAGCAGTTCTTC	CSVLSPLGSGNEQFF
TRBV20-1	many	TRBJ2-3	TRBD2	TGCAGTGCTAGGGGACTAGCGGGCACAGATACGCAGTATTTT	CSARGLAGTDTQYF